These 4 T cell receptor beta chains came from one sample sequenced in a study of tumor and adjacent non-tumor tissue in lung cancer. Three rounds of nested PCR, following a modified ARM-PCR protocol, produced the TCRbeta library. TCRdb passed the multiplex PCR reads through MiXCR, listing each CDR3 protein once. The sample consists of about 100,000 distinct CDR3 sequences, 65% of them appearing once. This sample's RNA came from whole unsorted tissue. This non-tumor lung sample came from over 3 cm beyond the tumor edge. The sample taken for sequencing was distant non-tumor lung tissue. Receptor source: a man aged 25 to 40 with non-small cell lung cancer.

To note about this clonotype: A much larger clone differs by one base, so this may be a read error. V is TRBV28 and J is TRBJ2-1; 7 bases are a match to TRBD2. Germline V gives CDR1 MDHEN, CDR2 SYDVKM. The V and J ends lost 1 base and 11 bases, in that order; junction bases with no gene match: 11. The CDR3 is 15 amino acids. CDR3 protein: CASSLFSGPFDKQFF. The CDR3 DNA is TGTGCCAGCAGTTTATTTAGCGGGCCCTTCGATAAGCAGTTCTTC. Supplemented by reference TRBV28 and TRBJ2-1, the full variable domain reads DVKVTQSSRYLVKRTGEKVFLECVQDMDHENMFWYRQDPGLGLRLIYFSYDVKMKEKGDIPEGYSVSREKKERFSLILESASTNQTSMYLCASSLFSGPFDKQFFGPGTRLTVL.

For this clonotype: Compared with germline, one end of the junction differs, possibly owing to a read error. The chain joins TRBV12-3 or TRBV12-4 to TRBJ2-3, with D perhaps matching TRBD2 (5 bases). This CDR3 contains 11 residues. DNA of the CDR3: TGTGTCAGCAGTTTGGGAGATAAGCAGTATTTT. Amino acid sequence: CVSSLGDKQYF.

With regard to this clonotype: Since a much larger clone is just one base distant, this may be a read error. The chain employs TRBV4-1 and TRBJ2-4, with TRBD2 matching over 12 bases. The J segment lost 12 bases and the V segment lost 4 bases, leaving 16 bases of the junction unmatched. CDR1 is MGHRA and CDR2 is YSYEKL in the germline V gene. This CDR3 has 17 residues. The CDR3 region is CASSLEPSGRARFPQYF. The CDR3 region has the DNA TGCGCCAGCAGCCTAGAGCCTAGCGGGAGGGCCCGGTTCCCTCAGTACTTC.

Concerning this clonotype: One end of the junction fails to match germline, which may point to a read error. V is TRBV20-1 and J is TRBJ2-3, with TRBD2 matching 7 bases. The CDR3 runs to 14 residues. Germline V gene sequence: CDR1 DFQATT, CDR2 SNEGSKA (reference sequence). For the CDR3, the DNA is TGCTGTGCGGTATGCGGACTAGTTCTAGATATGCAGTATTTT. It codes for CCAVCGLVLDMQYF.